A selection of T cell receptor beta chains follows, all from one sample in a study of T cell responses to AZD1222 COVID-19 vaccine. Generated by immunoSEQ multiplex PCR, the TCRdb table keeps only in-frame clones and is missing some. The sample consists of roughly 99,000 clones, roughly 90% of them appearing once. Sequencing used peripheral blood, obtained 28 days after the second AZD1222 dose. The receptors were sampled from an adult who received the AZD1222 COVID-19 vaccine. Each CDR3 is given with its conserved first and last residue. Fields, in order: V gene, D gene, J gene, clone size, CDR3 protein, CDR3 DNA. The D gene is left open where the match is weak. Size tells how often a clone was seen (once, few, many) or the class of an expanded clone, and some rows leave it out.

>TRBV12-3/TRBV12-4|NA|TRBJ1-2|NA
CASSSDPNYGYTF
TGTGCCAGCAGTTCGGACCCTAACTATGGCTACACCTTC
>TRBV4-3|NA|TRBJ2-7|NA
CASSQVRANLYEQYF
TGCGCCAGCAGCCAAGTAAGGGCTAATCTCTACGAGCAGTACTTC
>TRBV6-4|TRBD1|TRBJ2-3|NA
CASSPGTGERKQYF
TGTGCCAGCAGCCCCGGGACAGGGGAGAGGAAGCAGTATTTT
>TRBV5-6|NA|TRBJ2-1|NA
CASILKGSYNEQFF
TGTGCCAGCATCTTAAAAGGCTCCTACAATGAGCAGTTCTTC
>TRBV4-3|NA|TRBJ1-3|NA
CASSQDGGSGNTIYF
TGCGCCAGCAGCCAAGACGGGGGCTCTGGAAACACCATATATTTT
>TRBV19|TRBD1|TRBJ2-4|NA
CASSMGQGFGPILAKNIQYF
TGTGCCAGTAGTATGGGACAGGGTTTTGGCCCCATCCTAGCCAAAAACATTCAGTACTTC
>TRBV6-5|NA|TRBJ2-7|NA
CASSYSTVAYEQYF
TGTGCCAGCAGTTACTCGACTGTCGCCTACGAGCAGTACTTC
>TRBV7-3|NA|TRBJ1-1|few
CASSLSGRGTEAFF
TGTGCCAGCAGCTTATCAGGGCGGGGCACTGAAGCTTTCTTT
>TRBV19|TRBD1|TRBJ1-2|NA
CASNDRGRSNYGYTF
TGTGCCAGCAATGACAGGGGGCGATCGAACTATGGCTACACCTTC
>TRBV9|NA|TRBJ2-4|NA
CASSVEPQGIAKNIQYF
TGTGCCAGCAGCGTAGAGCCCCAGGGTATAGCCAAAAACATTCAGTACTTC
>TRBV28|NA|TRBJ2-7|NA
CASSAGTSEQYF
TGTGCCAGCAGTGCCGGGACAAGCGAGCAGTACTTC
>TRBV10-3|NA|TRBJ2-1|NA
CAIMAGDPTNEQFF
TGTGCCATCATGGCAGGGGACCCAACCAATGAGCAGTTCTTC
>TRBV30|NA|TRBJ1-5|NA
CAWSPSNQPQHF
TGTGCCTGGAGTCCTAGCAATCAGCCCCAGCATTTT
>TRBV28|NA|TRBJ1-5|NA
CASRQGSNQPQHF
TGTGCCAGCAGACAGGGTAGCAATCAGCCCCAGCATTTT
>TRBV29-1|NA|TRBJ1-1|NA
CSAKNTEAFF
TGCAGCGCCAAGAACACTGAAGCTTTCTTT
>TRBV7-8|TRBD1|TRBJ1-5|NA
CASSIRGLQPQHF
TGTGCCAGCAGCATCAGGGGGCTTCAGCCCCAGCATTTT
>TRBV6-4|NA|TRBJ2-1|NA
CASSVDEYNEQFF
TGTGCCAGCAGTGTTGACGAATACAATGAGCAGTTCTTC
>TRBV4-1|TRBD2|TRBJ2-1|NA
CASSQAGGTEQFF
TGCGCCAGCAGCCAAGCGGGGGGAACTGAGCAGTTCTTC
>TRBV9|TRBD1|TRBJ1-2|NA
CASSVSGTEYGYTF
TGTGCCAGCAGCGTCTCCGGGACAGAGTATGGCTACACCTTC
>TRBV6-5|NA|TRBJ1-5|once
CASYNQPQHF
TGTGCCAGCTACAATCAGCCCCAGCATTTT
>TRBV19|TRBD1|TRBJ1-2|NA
CASSRPGQGAKNYGYTF
TGTGCCAGTAGTAGACCGGGACAGGGGGCAAAAAACTATGGCTACACCTTC
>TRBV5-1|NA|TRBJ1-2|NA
CASSLVLSGGYGYTF
TGCGCCAGCAGCTTGGTACTCTCCGGCGGCTATGGCTACACCTTC
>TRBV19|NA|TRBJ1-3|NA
CASSGTGAGNTIYF
TGTGCCAGTAGCGGAACGGGTGCTGGAAACACCATATATTTT
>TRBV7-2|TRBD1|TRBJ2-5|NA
CASSLTGVQETQYF
TGTGCCAGCAGCTTGACAGGGGTACAAGAGACCCAGTACTTC
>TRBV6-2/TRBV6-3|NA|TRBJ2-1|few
CASSYSIDRDNEQFF
TGTGCCAGCAGTTACTCAATAGACAGAGACAATGAGCAGTTCTTC
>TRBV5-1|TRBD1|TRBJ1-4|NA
CASSLTGQGEKLFF
TGCGCCAGCAGCTTGACGGGACAGGGGGAAAAACTGTTTTTT
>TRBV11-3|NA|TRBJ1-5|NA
CASSPAHRHNQPQHF
TGTGCCAGCAGCCCCGCCCATAGACACAATCAGCCCCAGCATTTT
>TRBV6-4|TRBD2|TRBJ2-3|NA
CASSDSGGADTQYF
TGTGCCAGCAGTGACTCTGGGGGGGCAGATACGCAGTATTTT
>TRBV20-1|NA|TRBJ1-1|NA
CSAFRKAEAFF
TGCAGTGCTTTTAGGAAAGCTGAAGCTTTCTTT
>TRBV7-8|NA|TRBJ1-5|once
CASSLTTQGIQPQHF
TGTGCCAGCAGCTTAACGACGCAGGGCATTCAGCCCCAGCATTTT
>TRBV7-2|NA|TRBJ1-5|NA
CASSFLAQPQHF
TGTGCCAGCAGCTTCCTAGCTCAGCCCCAGCATTTT
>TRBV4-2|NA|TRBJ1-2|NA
CASSQGHGANYGYTF
TGTGCCAGCAGCCAAGGACACGGAGCTAACTATGGCTACACCTTC
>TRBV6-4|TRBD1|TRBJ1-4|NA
CASRAEGTGAPTNEKLFF
TGTGCCAGCAGAGCCGAGGGGACAGGGGCCCCAACTAATGAAAAACTGTTTTTT
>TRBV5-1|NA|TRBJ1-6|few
CASSLEGSYNSPLHF
TGCGCCAGCAGCTTGGAGGGATCCTATAATTCACCCCTCCACTTT
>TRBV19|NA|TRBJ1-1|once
CASLDFRGSTEAFF
TGTGCCAGCCTTGACTTCCGAGGTAGCACTGAAGCTTTCTTT
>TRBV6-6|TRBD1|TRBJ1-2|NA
CASSLAGTANGYTF
TGTGCCAGCAGTTTAGCCGGGACAGCTAATGGCTACACCTTC
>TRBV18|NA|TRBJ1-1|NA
CASSPKGDGKAFF
TGTGCCAGCTCTCCGAAGGGGGACGGAAAAGCTTTCTTT
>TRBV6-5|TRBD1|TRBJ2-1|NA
CASSKDRAYNEQFF
TGTGCCAGCAGTAAGGACAGGGCCTACAATGAGCAGTTCTTC
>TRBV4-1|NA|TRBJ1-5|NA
CASSHAQDQPQHF
TGCGCCAGCAGCCATGCACAGGACCAGCCCCAGCATTTT
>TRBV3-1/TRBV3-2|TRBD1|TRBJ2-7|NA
CASSQTGTGAYEQYF
TGTGCCAGCAGCCAGACCGGGACAGGGGCCTACGAGCAGTACTTC
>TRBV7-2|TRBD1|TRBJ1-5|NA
CASSPGQGGQPQHF
TGTGCCAGCAGCCCGGGACAGGGCGGTCAGCCCCAGCATTTT
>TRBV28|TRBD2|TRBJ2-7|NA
CASSSLAGRETYEQYF
TGTGCCAGCAGTTCCCTAGCGGGTAGGGAAACCTACGAGCAGTACTTC
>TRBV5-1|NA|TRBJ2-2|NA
CASSLGNVEAGELFF
TGCGCCAGCAGCTTGGGAAACGTTGAGGCCGGGGAGCTGTTTTTT
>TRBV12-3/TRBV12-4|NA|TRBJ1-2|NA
CASSFWYF
TGTGCCAGCAGTTTTTGGTACTTC
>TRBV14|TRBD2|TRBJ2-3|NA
CASSQDSLAGAFTQYF
TGTGCCAGCAGCCAAGATTCGCTAGCGGGGGCGTTTACGCAGTATTTT
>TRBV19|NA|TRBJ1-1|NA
CASSSSITGTEAFF
TGTGCCAGTAGTTCTTCAATTACTGGTACTGAAGCTTTCTTT
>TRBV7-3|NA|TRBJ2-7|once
CASSLQGLSGEQYF
TGTGCCAGCAGCTTGCAGGGTCTTTCTGGCGAGCAGTACTTC
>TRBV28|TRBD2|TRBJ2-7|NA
CASSSGLAGSYEQYF
TGTGCCAGCAGTTCGGGACTAGCGGGTTCCTACGAGCAGTACTTC
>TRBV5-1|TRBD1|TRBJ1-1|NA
CASSSRTGVGVNTEAFF
TGCGCCAGCAGCTCCCGGACAGGGGTCGGAGTGAACACTGAAGCTTTCTTT
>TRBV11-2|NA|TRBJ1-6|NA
CASSPGEGGSPLHF
TGTGCCAGCAGCCCCGGGGAGGGGGGTTCACCCCTCCACTTT
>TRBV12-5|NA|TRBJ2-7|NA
CASGFGRVEGVDSYEQYF
TGTGCTAGTGGTTTTGGTAGGGTTGAGGGGGTCGACTCCTACGAGCAGTACTTC
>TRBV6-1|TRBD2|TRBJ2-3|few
CASSGLAGGQTDTQYF
TGTGCCAGCAGTGGCCTAGCGGGGGGGCAAACAGATACGCAGTATTTT
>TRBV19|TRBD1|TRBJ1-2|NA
CASKDRPPNYGYTF
TGTGCCAGCAAGGACAGGCCGCCCAACTATGGCTACACCTTC
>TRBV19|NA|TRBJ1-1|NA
CASSIQGSSEAFF
TGTGCCAGTAGTATCCAAGGTAGTTCTGAAGCTTTCTTT
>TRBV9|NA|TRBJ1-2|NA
CASSESEGFGYGYTF
TGTGCCAGCAGCGAATCAGAGGGGTTCGGCTATGGCTACACCTTC
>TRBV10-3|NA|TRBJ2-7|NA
CAIRGGHGSHSYEQYF
TGTGCCATCCGCGGGGGACACGGATCCCATTCCTACGAGCAGTACTTC
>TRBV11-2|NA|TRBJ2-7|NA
CASSLVQGFRVEQYF
TGTGCCAGCAGCTTAGTACAGGGTTTCAGGGTCGAGCAGTACTTC
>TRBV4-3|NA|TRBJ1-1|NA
CASSQDVKGRTEAFF
TGCGCCAGCAGCCAAGATGTAAAGGGGCGGACTGAAGCTTTCTTT
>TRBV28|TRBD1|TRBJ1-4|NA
CASSLRAGGEKLFF
TGTGCCAGCAGTTTGAGGGCAGGGGGTGAAAAACTGTTTTTT
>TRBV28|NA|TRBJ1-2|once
CASRRTPSDGRSHYGYTF
TGTGCCAGCAGACGCACCCCCTCAGACGGACGCTCCCATTATGGCTACACCTTC